This TCR beta chain is drawn from a study of T cells in localized non-small cell lung cancer. Study-wide results and caveats: Heterogeneity remains possible, as sequencing covered one tumor region only. Detection in adjacent lung was observed for a median 57 of the top 100 tumor clones. The study found T cell clonality highest in uninvolved adjacent lung, above tumor.

Germline loops: CDR1 GTSNPN, CDR2 SVGIG (reference sequence). V was pared by 2 bases and J by 4 bases, with 18 bases between. The CDR3 runs to 16 residues. Clones were read by immunoSEQ multiplex PCR, and TCRdb kept only the in-frame ones, dropping some. Altogether several thousand clones are present, about 40% being singletons, with the ten largest covering 6% to 8%. Turning to this clone: The target antigen is unknown.

Sequencing used lung tumor tissue, obtained before any cancer treatment. This receptor was taken from a man aged 35 to 69 with stage III lung adenocarcinoma. The V call is TRBV30, the J call TRBJ1-5, with a possible D match to TRBD1 (5 bases). CDR3 sequence (DNA): TGTGCCTGGAGTACCGGACTGACAGAAGGTAATCAGCCCCAGCATTTT. This codes for CAWSTGLTEGNQPQHF.